This T cell receptor (beta chain) appears in the sequencing data of a study of T cells after yellow fever vaccination. The study, taken as a whole, reports: Almost all vaccine-responding clonotypes could not be detected on day 0 in sorted memory subsets. Clonotypes shared by both compartments, CD4 and CD8, made up a small share.

The CDR3 has 15 amino acids. The V and J ends lost 3 bases and 0 bases respectively, with 6 bases between them. Per the germline V gene, CDR1 is LGHDT and CDR2 is YNNKEL (reference sequence). In TCRdb, the 5' RACE reads were re-called with MiXCR into one record per CDR3 protein. The table lists about 32,000 distinct CDR3 sequences, about 11% of them singletons, with less than 15% in the top ten. Many counts were recorded for this clonotype. The sequence was collected from a man younger than 35 who received the YFV17D yellow fever vaccine. This chain connects TRBV3-1 to TRBJ2-6; D perhaps matches TRBD1 (6 bases). The sample in question was PBMCs, either bulk or a sorted T-cell subset (CD4+, CD8+, memory, or dextramer-sorted; not recorded which), obtained around 15 days after the first yellow fever vaccination. CDR3 region: CASSQDSSGANVLTF. CDR3 nucleotide sequence: TGTGCCAGCAGCCAGGACAGCTCTGGGGCCAACGTCCTGACTTTC.